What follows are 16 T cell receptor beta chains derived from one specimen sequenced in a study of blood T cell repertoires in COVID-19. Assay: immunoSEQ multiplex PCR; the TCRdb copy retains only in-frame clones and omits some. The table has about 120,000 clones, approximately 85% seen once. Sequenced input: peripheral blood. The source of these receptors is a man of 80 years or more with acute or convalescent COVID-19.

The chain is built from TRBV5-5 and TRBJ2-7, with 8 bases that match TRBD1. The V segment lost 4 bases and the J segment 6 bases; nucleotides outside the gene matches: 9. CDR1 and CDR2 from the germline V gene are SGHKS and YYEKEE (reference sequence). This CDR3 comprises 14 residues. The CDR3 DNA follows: TGTGCCAGCAGCGGGAAATCAGGGGGCGGCGAGCAGTACTTC. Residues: CASSGKSGGGEQYF.

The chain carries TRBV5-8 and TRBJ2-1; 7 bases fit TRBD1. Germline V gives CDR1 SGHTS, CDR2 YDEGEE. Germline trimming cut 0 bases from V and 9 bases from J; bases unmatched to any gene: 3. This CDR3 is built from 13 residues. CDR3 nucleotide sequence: TGTGCCAGCAGCTTGGGACAGGGATTTGAGCAGTTCTTC. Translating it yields CASSLGQGFEQFF.

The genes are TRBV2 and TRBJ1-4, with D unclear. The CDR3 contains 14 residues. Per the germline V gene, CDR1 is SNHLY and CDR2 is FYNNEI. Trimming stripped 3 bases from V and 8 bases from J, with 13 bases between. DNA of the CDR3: TGTGCCAGCAGTGAGGAGGGTTTAGGCGAAAAACTGTTTTTT. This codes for CASSEEGLGEKLFF.

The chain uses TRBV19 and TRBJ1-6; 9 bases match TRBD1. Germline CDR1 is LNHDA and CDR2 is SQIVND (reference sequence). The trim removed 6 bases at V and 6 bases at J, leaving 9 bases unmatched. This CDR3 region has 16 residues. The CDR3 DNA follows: TGTGCCAGTAGGGAAACAGGGGGCTTCGGTAATTCACCCCTCCACTTT. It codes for CASRETGGFGNSPLHF.

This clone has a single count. The CDR3 nucleotides are TGTGCCAGCAGCTTGGCGGGAGCTCTCTACGAGCAGTACTTC. This gives the protein CASSLAGALYEQYF. This chain connects TRBV5-8 to TRBJ2-7, with D possibly being TRBD2 (6 bases). Per germline, CDR1 SGHTS and CDR2 YDEGEE. V lost 0 bases and J lost 3, with 10 bases in between. This CDR3 contains 14 residues.

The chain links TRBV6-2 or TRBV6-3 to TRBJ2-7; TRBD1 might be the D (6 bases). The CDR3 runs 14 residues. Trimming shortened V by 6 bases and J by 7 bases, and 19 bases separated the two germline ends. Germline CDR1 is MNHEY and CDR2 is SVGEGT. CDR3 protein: CASSLNDRPREQYF. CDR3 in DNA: TGTGCCAGCAGCCTTAACGACAGGCCGAGGGAGCAGTACTTC.

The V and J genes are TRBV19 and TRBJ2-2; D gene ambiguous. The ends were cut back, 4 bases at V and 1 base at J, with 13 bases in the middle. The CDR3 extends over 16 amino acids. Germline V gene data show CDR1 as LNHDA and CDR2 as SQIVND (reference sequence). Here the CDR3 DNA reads TGTGCCAGTAGTAAATCCCCCTCTCGGAACACCGGGGAGCTGTTTTTT. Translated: CASSKSPSRNTGELFF.

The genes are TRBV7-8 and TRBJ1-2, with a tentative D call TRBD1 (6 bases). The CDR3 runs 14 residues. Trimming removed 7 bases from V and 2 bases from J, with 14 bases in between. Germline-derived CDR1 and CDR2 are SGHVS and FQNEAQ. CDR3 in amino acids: CASTLGGGNYGYTF. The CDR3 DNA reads TGTGCCAGCACCCTAGGGGGGGGCAACTATGGCTACACCTTC.

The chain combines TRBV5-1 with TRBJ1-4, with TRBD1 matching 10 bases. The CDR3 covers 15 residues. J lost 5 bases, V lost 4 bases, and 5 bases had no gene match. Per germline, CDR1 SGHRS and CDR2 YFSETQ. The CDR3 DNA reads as TGCGCCAGCAGCCGGGACAGGGGCTACAATGAAAAACTGTTTTTT. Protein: CASSRDRGYNEKLFF.

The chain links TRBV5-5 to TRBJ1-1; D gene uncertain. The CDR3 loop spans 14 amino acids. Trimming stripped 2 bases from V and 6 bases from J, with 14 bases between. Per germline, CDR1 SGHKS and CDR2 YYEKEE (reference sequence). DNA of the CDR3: TGTGCCAGCAGCTTCTCAGATCCCGGGGCTGAAGCTTTCTTT. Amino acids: CASSFSDPGAEAFF.

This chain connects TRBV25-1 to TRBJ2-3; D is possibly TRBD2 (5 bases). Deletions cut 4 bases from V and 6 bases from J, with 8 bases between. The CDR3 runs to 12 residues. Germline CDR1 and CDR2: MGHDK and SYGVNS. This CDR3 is CASSAGGDTQYF. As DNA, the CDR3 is TGTGCCAGCAGTGCAGGAGGCGATACGCAGTATTTT.

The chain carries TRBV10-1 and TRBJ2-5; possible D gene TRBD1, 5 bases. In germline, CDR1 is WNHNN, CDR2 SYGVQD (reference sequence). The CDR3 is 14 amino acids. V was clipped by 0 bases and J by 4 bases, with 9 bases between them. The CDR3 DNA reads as TGCGCCAGCAGTGAGTCGACAGCTAGAGAGACCCAGTACTTC. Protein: CASSESTARETQYF.

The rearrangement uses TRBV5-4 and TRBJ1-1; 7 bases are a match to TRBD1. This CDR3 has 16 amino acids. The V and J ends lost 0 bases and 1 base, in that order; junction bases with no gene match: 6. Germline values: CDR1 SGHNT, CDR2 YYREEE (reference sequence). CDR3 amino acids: CASSLGGGGANTEAFF. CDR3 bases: TGTGCCAGCAGCTTGGGAGGGGGCGGGGCGAACACTGAAGCTTTCTTT.

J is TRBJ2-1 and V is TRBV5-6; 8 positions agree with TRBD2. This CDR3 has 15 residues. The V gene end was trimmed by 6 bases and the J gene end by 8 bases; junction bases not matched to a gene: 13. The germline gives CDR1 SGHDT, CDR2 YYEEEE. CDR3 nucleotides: TGTGCCAGCACGTCGTACGGGAGGGCCTGGGATGAGCAGTTCTTC. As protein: CASTSYGRAWDEQFF.

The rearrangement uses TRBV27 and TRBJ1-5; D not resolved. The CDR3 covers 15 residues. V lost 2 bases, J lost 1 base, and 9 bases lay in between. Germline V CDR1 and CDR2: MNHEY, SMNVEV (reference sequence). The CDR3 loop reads CASSLAGSSNQPQHF. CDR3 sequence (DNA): TGTGCCAGCAGTTTAGCGGGCAGCAGCAATCAGCCCCAGCATTTT.

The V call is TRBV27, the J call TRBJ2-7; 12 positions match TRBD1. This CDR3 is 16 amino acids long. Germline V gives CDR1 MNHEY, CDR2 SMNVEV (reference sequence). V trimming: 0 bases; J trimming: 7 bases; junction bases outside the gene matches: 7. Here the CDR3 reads CASSLSSGTGGREQYF. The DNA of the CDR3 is TGTGCCAGCAGTTTATCGTCGGGGACAGGGGGCAGGGAGCAGTACTTC.